The clone carrying this T cell receptor (beta chain) appeared many times. Its antigen is currently unknown. Sample time point: newly diagnosed GD, antithyroid drugs for less than 3 months. TCR sequences were obtained from RNA taken from PBMCs. Construction of the TCR beta libraries employed iRepertoire HTBI primers in conjunction with Arm-PCR of CDR3 regions. TCRdb re-analysed the multiplex PCR reads in MiXCR, keeping a single row per CDR3 protein. The sample records hundreds of thousands of distinct CDR3 sequences, under 20% being singletons. The sample comes from a study of regulatory T cells in long-lasting Graves disease. Points from the study as a whole: Favoring TRBV28, TRBJ1-2 and TRBJ2-5 was a feature seen in persistent disease. Persistent Graves' patients showed reduced TCR diversity versus newly diagnosed patients. Fewer public clonotypes were shared by new patients (approximately 970) than by persistent patients (2,741).

Germline V gives CDR1 MDHEN, CDR2 SYDVKM. V trimming: 5 bases; J trimming: 3 bases; junction bases outside the gene matches: 15. This CDR3 region has 21 residues. The source of this sequence is a female donor with Graves disease. Sequencing was performed on peripheral blood mononuclear cells (PBMCs), taken at new diagnosis, from a patient treated with antithyroid drugs. This chain connects TRBV28 to TRBJ2-6, with 14 bases matching TRBD2. DNA for the CDR3: TGTGCCAGCAGTCAAATATCCGGGACTAGCGGGAGTTGGTATGGGGCCAACGTCCTGACTTTC. Amino acid sequence: CASSQISGTSGSWYGANVLTF.